The present TCR beta chain was sequenced within a study of cytomegalovirus exposure and HLA in healthy donors. Those who donated were healthy bone marrow donors. In nominal health when sampled, donors likely had unrecorded immune exposures nonetheless. With 10 bases removed from V and 2 bases from J, the gap between germline ends came to 15 bases. Germline CDR1 reads MNHEY; CDR2 reads SMNVEV (reference sequence). This CDR3 is built from 14 residues. PCR used 60 Vbeta primers and 13 Jbeta primers. Repertoires were generated with immunoSEQ multiplex PCR, while TCRdb's copy carries only in-frame clones and drops some. The sample includes about 130,000 clones, more than 75% of them seen just once.

The sequence derives from a man aged 25 to 40 in good health and CMV-seronegative. The sample was PBMCs. V and J are TRBV27 and TRBJ1-3; weak D call: TRBD1 (6 bases). CDR3 nucleotide sequence: TGTGCCACGCGGGGGCAGGGGACTGGAAACACCATATATTTT. It translates to CATRGQGTGNTIYF.